The TCR beta chain described here comes from a study of cytomegalovirus exposure and HLA in healthy donors. Study summary: A data release that came early held 80 million or so unique TCRs from HLA-typed donors.

A multiplex PCR was run with 60 Vbeta primers and 13 Jbeta primers. Libraries were prepared by immunoSEQ multiplex PCR; TCRdb keeps only in-frame clonotypes and omits some of them. The sample yields some 190,000 clones, about 80% seen once. The specimen sequenced was PBMCs. This TCR derives from a young man in good health and CMV-seronegative.

CDR3 DNA: TGTGCCAGCAGCTTACAGGGGGCTTTAAGTGAGTACGAGCAGTACTTC. Translated, it gives CASSLQGALSEYEQYF. V is TRBV13 and J is TRBJ2-7; TRBD1 matches at 8 bases. CDR3 length: 16 amino acids. Germline lookup yields CDR1 PRHDT and CDR2 FYEKMQ (reference sequence). Losses at the gene ends were 2 bases for V and 4 bases for J; bases not matched to a gene: 10.